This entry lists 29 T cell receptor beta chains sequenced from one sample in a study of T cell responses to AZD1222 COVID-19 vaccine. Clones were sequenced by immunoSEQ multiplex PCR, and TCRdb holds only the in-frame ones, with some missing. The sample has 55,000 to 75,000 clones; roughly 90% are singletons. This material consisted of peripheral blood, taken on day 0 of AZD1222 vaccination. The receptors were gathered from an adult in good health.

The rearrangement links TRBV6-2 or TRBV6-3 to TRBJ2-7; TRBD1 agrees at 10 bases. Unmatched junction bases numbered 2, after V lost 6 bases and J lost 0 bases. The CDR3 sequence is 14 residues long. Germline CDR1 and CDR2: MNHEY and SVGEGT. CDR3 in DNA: TGTGCCAGCAGCCGGACAGGGGGCTCCTACGAGCAGTACTTC. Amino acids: CASSRTGGSYEQYF.

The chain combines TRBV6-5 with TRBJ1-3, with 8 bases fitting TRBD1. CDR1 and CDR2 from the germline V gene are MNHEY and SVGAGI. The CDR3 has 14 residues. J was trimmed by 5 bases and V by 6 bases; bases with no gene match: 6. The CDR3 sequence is CASSSTGGRNTIYF. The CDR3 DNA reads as TGTGCCAGCAGCTCTACAGGGGGTAGAAACACCATATATTTT.

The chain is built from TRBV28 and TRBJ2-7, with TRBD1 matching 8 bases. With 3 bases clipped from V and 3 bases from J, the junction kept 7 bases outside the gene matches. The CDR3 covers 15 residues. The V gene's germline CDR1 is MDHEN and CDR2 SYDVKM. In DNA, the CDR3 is TGTGCCAGCAGTTTGGGGGACAGGACCCGCTACGAGCAGTACTTC. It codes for CASSLGDRTRYEQYF.

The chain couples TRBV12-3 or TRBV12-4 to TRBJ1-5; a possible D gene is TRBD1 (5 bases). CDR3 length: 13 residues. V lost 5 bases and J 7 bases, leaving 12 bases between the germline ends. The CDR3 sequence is CASSQMRGQPQHF. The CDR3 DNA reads TGTGCCAGCAGTCAGATGAGGGGCCAGCCCCAGCATTTT.

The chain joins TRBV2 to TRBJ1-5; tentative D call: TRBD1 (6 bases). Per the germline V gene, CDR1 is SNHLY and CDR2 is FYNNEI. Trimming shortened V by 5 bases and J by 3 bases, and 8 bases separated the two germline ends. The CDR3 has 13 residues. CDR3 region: CASSRTANQPQHF. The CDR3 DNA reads TGTGCCAGCAGTAGGACAGCCAATCAGCCCCAGCATTTT. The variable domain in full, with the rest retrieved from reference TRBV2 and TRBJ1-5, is EPEVTQTPSHQVTQMGQEVILRCVPISNHLYFYWYRQILGQKVEFLVSFYNNEISEKSEIFDDQFSVERPDGSNFTLKIRSTKLEDSAMYFCASSRTANQPQHFGDGTRLSIL.

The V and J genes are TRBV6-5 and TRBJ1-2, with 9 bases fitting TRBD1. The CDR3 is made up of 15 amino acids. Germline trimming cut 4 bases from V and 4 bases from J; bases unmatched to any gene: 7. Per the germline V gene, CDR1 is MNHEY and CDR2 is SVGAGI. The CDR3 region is CASSSWTGATYGYTF. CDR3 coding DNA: TGTGCCAGCAGTTCCTGGACAGGGGCCACCTATGGCTACACCTTC.

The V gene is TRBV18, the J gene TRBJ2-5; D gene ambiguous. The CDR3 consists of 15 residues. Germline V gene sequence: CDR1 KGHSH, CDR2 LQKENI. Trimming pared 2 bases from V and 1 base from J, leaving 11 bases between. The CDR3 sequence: CASSPKLGSQETQYF. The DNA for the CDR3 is TGTGCCAGCTCACCAAAGCTGGGCAGCCAAGAGACCCAGTACTTC.

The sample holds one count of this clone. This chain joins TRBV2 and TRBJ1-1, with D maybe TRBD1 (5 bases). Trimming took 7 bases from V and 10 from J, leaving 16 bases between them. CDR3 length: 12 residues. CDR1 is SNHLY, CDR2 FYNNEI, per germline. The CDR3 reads CASINPDMGAFF. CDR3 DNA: TGTGCCAGCATTAACCCGGACATGGGAGCTTTCTTT. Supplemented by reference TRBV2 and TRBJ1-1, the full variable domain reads EPEVTQTPSHQVTQMGQEVILRCVPISNHLYFYWYRQILGQKVEFLVSFYNNEISEKSEIFDDQFSVERPDGSNFTLKIRSTKLEDSAMYFCASINPDMGAFFGQGTRLTVV.

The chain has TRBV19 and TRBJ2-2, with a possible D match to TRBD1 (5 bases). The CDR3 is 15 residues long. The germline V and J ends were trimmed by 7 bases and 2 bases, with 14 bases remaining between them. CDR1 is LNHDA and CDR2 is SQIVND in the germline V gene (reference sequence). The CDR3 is CASKSLQGNTGELFF. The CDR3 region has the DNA TGTGCCAGTAAGAGTCTGCAGGGCAACACCGGGGAGCTGTTTTTT. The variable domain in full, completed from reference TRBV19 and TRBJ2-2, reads DGGITQSPKYLFRKEGQNVTLSCEQNLNHDAMYWYRQDPGQGLRLIYYSQIVNDFQKGDIAEGYSVSREKKESFPLTVTSAQKNPTAFYLCASKSLQGNTGELFFGEGSRLTVL.

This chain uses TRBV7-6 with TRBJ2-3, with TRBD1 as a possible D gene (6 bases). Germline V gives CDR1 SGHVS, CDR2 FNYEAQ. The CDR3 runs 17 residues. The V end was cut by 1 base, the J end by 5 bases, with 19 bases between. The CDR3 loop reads CASSLEGAGVVKDTQYF. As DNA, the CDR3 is TGTGCCAGCAGCTTAGAGGGTGCAGGGGTAGTGAAAGATACGCAGTATTTT.

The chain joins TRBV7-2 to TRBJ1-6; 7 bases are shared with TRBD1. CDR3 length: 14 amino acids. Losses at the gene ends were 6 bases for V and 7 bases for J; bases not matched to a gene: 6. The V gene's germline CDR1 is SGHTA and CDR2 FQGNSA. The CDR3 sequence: CASRRGTENSPLHF. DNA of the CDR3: TGTGCCAGCAGAAGGGGGACAGAGAATTCACCCCTCCACTTT.

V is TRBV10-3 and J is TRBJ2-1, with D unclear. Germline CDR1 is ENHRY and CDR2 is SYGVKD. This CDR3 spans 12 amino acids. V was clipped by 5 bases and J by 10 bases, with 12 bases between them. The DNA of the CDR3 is TGTGCCATCAGTAAGGGTGAGGTCGAGCAGTTCTTC. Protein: CAISKGEVEQFF.

CDR3 nucleotides: TGTGCCAGTTCCAGGGTTGGCTACACCTTC. This encodes CASSRVGYTF. The J gene is TRBJ1-2, the V gene TRBV6-6, with D possibly being TRBD1 (5 bases). Trimming took 9 bases from V and 7 from J, leaving 9 bases between them. CDR3 length equals 10 residues. Germline lookup yields CDR1 MNHNY and CDR2 SVGAGI (reference sequence).

The chain's CDR3 is CAISESVSGSYGYTF. For the CDR3, the DNA is TGTGCCATCAGTGAGTCGGTGTCGGGGTCTTATGGCTACACCTTC. V usage is TRBV10-3 and J usage is TRBJ1-2; unclear D gene. From germline, CDR1 is ENHRY and CDR2 SYGVKD. The CDR3 has 15 amino acids. With 0 bases removed from V and 5 bases from J, the gap between germline ends came to 13 bases.

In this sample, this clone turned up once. CDR3 sequence: CASSLNGGSGYTF. Here the CDR3 DNA reads TGTGCCAGCAGCTTAAATGGGGGGTCTGGCTACACCTTC. The gene calls are TRBV7-2 and TRBJ1-2; possible D gene TRBD1, 5 bases. Between the trimmed V and J ends, which lost 2 bases and 7 bases, there was a span of 11 bases. The CDR3 sequence is 13 residues long. Germline V gene sequence: CDR1 SGHTA, CDR2 FQGNSA.

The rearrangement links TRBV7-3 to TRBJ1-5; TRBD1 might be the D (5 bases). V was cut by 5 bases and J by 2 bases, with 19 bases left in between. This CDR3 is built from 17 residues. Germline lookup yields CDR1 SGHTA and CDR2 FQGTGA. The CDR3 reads CASSHGPGMYGNQPQHF. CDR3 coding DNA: TGTGCCAGCAGCCACGGGCCAGGGATGTATGGCAATCAGCCCCAGCATTTT.

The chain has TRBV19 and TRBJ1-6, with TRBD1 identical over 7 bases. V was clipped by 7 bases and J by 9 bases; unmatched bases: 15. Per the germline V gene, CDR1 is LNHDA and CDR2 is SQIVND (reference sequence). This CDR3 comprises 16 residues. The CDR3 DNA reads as TGTGCCAGTACAAGGACAGGTTCGGGAGTTGGTTCACCCCTCCACTTT. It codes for CASTRTGSGVGSPLHF.

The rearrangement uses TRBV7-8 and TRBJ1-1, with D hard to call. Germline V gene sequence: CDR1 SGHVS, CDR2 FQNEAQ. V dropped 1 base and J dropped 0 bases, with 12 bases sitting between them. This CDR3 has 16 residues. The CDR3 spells CASSLVLESMNTEAFF. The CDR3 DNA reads TGTGCCAGCAGCTTAGTACTCGAGTCGATGAACACTGAAGCTTTCTTT.

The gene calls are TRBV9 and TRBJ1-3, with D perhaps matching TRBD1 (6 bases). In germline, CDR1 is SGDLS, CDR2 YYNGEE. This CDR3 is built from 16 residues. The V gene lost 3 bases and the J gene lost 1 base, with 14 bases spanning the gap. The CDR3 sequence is CASSAGEGRSGNTIYF. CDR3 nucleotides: TGTGCCAGCAGCGCAGGGGAGGGGAGGTCTGGAAACACCATATATTTT.

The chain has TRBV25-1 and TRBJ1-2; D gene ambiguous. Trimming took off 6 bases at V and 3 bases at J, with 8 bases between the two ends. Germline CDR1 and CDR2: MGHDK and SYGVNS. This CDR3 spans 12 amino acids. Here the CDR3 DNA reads TGTGCCAGCAGGGACGGACACTATGGCTACACCTTC. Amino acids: CASRDGHYGYTF.

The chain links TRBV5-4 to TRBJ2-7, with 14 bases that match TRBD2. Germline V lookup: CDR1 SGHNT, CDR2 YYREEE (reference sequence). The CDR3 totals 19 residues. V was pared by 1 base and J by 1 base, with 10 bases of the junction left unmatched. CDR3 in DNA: TGTGCCAGCAGCTTGCTGAGACTAGCGGGAGGGCCGGGATCCTACGAGCAGTACTTC. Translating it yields CASSLLRLAGGPGSYEQYF.

The chain's CDR3 is CASSQGGSGNTEAFF. In nucleotides, the CDR3 is TGTGCCAGCAGCCAAGGGGGGTCGGGGAACACTGAAGCTTTCTTT. The chain has TRBV4-2 and TRBJ1-1; tentatively, D is TRBD1 (5 bases). The CDR3 covers 15 residues. Trimming shortened V by 1 base and J by 1 base, and 10 bases separated the two germline ends. Per the germline V gene, CDR1 is LGHNA and CDR2 is YNFKEQ.

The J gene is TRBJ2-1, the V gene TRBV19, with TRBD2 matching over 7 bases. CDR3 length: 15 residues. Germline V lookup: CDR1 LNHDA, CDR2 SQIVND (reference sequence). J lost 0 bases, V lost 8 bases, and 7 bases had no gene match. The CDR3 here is CASRRKRDSYNEQFF. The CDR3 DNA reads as TGTGCCAGTCGCCGGAAGCGGGACTCCTACAATGAGCAGTTCTTC. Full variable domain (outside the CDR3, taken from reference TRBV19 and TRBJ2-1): DGGITQSPKYLFRKEGQNVTLSCEQNLNHDAMYWYRQDPGQGLRLIYYSQIVNDFQKGDIAEGYSVSREKKESFPLTVTSAQKNPTAFYLCASRRKRDSYNEQFFGPGTRLTVL.

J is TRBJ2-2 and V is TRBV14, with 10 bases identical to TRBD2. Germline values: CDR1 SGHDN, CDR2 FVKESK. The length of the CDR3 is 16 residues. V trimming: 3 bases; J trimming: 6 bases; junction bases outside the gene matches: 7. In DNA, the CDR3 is TGTGCCAGCAGCCATGGGGCTAGCGGGAGTTCCGGGGAGCTGTTTTTT. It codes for CASSHGASGSSGELFF.

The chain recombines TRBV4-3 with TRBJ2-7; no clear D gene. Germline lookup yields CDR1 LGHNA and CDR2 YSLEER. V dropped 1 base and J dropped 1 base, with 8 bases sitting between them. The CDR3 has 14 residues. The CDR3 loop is CASSQGGRSYEQYF. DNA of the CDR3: TGCGCCAGCAGCCAAGGAGGACGGTCCTACGAGCAGTACTTC.

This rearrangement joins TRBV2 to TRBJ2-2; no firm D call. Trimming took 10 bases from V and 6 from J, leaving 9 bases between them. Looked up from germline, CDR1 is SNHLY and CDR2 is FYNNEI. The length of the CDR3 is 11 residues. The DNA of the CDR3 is TGTGCCAAGTCGGCCGCCGGGGAGCTGTTTTTT. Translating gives CAKSAAGELFF.

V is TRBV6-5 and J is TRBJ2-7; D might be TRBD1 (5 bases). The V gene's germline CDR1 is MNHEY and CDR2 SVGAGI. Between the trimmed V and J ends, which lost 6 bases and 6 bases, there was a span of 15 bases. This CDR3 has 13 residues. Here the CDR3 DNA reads TGTGCCAGCAGATCATTCGACAGAACCGAGCAGTACTTC. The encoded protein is CASRSFDRTEQYF.

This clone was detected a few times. The CDR3 sequence is CASSFSVSETQYF. The CDR3 DNA sequence: TGTGCCAGCAGCTTCTCTGTATCAGAGACCCAGTACTTC. The chain links TRBV7-2 to TRBJ2-5; no definite D call. The CDR3 runs 13 residues. The V gene's germline CDR1 is SGHTA and CDR2 FQGNSA. Between the trimmed V and J ends, which lost 3 bases and 4 bases, there was a span of 9 bases.

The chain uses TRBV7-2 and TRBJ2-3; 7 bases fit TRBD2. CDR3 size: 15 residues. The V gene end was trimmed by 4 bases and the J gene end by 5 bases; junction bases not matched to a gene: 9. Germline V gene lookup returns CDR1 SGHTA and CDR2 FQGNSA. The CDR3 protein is CASSSTSDQGDTQYF. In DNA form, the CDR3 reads TGTGCCAGCAGCTCCACTAGCGACCAGGGAGATACGCAGTATTTT.